This note documents a single TCR beta chain sequence. Its antigen is unidentified. The sample is drawn from a study of T cells in Graves' hyperthyroidism and ophthalmopathy. Looked up from germline, CDR1 is SNHLY and CDR2 is FYNNEI. This CDR3 region has 12 residues. The V gene end was trimmed by 11 bases and the J gene end by 4 bases; junction bases not matched to a gene: 5. Ophthalmopathy in the patients scored at least 3 on Clinical Activity Score and at least 4 on NOSPECS grade, lasting under 3 months. Clinical symptoms, serum thyroxine and TRAb, thyroid ultrasound and orbital computed tomography together formed the diagnostic basis. Findings of the study overall: Most thyroid clonotypes expanded above 0.001 were also detected in blood.

The investigators amplified TCR beta CDR3 regions from RNA transcripts. The TCR CDR3 first-round RT-PCR relied on the HTBI primer set. TCRdb independently ran MiXCR on the multiplex PCR reads; one entry per CDR3 protein. Among about 590,000 distinct CDR3 sequences listed, 13% to 15% were seen once. The sequence was collected from a woman aged 18-35 years with Graves' ophthalmopathy. Sample: blood. The chain combines TRBV2 with TRBJ2-3, with 8 bases lining up with TRBD2. CDR3 DNA: TGTGCCGACGGGAGGGGGTCAGATACGCAGTATTTT. Amino acid sequence: CADGRGSDTQYF.